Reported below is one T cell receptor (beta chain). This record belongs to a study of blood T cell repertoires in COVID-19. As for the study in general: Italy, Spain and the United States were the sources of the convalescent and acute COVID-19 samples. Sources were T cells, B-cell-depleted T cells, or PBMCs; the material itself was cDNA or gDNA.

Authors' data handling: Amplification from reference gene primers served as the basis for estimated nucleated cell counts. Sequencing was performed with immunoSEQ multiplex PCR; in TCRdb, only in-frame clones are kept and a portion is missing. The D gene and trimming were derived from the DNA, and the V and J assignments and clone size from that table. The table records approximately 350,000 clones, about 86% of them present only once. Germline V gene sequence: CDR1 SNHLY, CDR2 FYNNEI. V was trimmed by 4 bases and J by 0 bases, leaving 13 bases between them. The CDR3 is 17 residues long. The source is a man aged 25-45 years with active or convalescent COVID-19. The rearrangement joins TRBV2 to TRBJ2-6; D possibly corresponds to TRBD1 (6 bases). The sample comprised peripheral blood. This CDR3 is CASSGNRVGSGANVLTF. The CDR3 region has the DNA TGTGCCAGCAGTGGGAACAGGGTAGGCTCTGGGGCCAACGTCCTGACTTTC.